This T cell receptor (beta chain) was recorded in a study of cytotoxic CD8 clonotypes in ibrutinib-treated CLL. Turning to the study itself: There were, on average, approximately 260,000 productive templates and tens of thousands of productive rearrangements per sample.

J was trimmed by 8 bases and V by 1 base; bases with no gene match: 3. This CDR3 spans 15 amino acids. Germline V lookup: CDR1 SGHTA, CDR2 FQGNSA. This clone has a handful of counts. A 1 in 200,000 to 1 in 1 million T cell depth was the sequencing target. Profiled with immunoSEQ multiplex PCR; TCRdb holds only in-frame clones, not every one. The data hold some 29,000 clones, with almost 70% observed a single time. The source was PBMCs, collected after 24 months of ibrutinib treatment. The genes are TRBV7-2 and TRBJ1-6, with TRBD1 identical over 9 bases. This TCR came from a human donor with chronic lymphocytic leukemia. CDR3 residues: CASSLVTGGDSPLHF. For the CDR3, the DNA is TGTGCCAGCAGCTTAGTGACAGGGGGTGATTCACCCCTCCACTTT.